This T cell receptor (beta chain) was obtained from a study of response to subunit inactivated influenza vaccine. Germline values: CDR1 SGHRS, CDR2 YFSETQ. The CDR3 totals 15 residues. V gave up 2 bases and J gave up 2 bases; unmatched junction bases: 6. Overall study results and limits: Few new T cells, the authors suggested, are recruited by each seasonal influenza vaccination.

In TCRdb, the RT-PCR reads were re-called with MiXCR into one record per CDR3 protein. The sample lists around 650,000 distinct CDR3 sequences; about a sixth were seen once. This clonotype was counted only a few times. Its specificity is not known. J is TRBJ2-5 and V is TRBV5-1; 7 bases agree with TRBD2. The clonotype originates from a man in his forties or fifties who received an inactivated influenza vaccine. Sample: PBMCs from blood, taken about 13 days after vaccination. The CDR3 is CASSLSRGGQETQYF. DNA of the CDR3: TGCGCCAGCAGCTTAAGTAGGGGAGGGCAAGAGACCCAGTACTTC. Supplemented by reference TRBV5-1 and TRBJ2-5, the full variable domain reads KAGVTQTPRYLIKTRGQQVTLSCSPISGHRSVSWYQQTPGQGLQFLFEYFSETQRNKGNFPGRFSGRQFSNSRSEMNVSTLELGDSALYLCASSLSRGGQETQYFGPGTRLLVL.